This T cell receptor beta chain emerged from a study of B cell selection in AIRE deficiency. Germline-derived CDR1 and CDR2 are LNHDA and SQIVND (reference sequence). The CDR3 sequence is 16 residues long. The V and J ends lost 2 bases and 0 bases respectively, with 11 bases between them. Study outcomes and limitations: Shared Treg sequences had shorter CDR3s, biased toward rearrangements with few non-templated insertions.

About this clone: Antigen unknown.

The sorted conventional CD4 T cells were gated as CD4+CD127+. Clones were read by immunoSEQ multiplex PCR, and TCRdb kept only the in-frame ones, dropping some. This sample carries 25,000 to 30,000 clones, 95% to 96% of them seen once, and the ten largest clones take less than 0.25%. V is TRBV19 and J is TRBJ1-3; D is undetermined. Sequencing was done on a sample of CD4+CD127+ conventional T cells sorted from PBMCs. The TCR sequence derives from a human donor in good health. The CDR3 protein is CASSIRAVSSGNTIYF. CDR3 DNA sequence: TGTGCCAGTAGTATACGGGCAGTCTCCTCTGGAAACACCATATATTTT.